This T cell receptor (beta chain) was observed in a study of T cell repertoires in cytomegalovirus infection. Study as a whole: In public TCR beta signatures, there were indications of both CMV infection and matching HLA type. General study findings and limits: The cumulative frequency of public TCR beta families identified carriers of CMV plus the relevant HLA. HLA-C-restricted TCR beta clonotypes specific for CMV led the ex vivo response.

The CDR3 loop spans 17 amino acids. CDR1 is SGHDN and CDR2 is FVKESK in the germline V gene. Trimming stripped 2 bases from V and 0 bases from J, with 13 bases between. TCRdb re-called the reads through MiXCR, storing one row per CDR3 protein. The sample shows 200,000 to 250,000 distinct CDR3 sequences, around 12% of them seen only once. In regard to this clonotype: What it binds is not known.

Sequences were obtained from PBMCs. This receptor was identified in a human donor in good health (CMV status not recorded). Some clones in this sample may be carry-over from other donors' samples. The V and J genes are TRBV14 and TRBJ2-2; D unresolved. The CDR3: CASSQPAGGPNTGELFF. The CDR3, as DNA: TGTGCCAGCAGCCAACCGGCCGGCGGACCGAACACCGGGGAGCTGTTTTTT.